These 27 T cell receptor beta chains were all obtained from the same sample, sequenced in a study of T cells in tumors after PD-1 blockade. The method was immunoSEQ multiplex PCR; TCRdb's version includes in-frame clones alone and lacks a portion of them. The table records some 4,000 clones, roughly 67% of them present only once. The material sequenced was tumor tissue, taken before anti-PD-1 treatment. The receptor source for this set is a human donor with basal cell carcinoma.

V is TRBV30 and J is TRBJ2-3, with 10 bases aligning to TRBD2. Germline loops: CDR1 GTSNPN, CDR2 SVGIG (reference sequence). The trim removed 8 bases at V and 7 bases at J, leaving 12 bases unmatched. CDR3 size: 14 residues. The CDR3 nucleotides read TGTGCCGGACAAGCGGGAGGGCTTTTTAATACGCAGTATTTT. Amino acids: CAGQAGGLFNTQYF.

This clone came up a few times. This sequence joins TRBV7-9 and TRBJ2-1; D uncertain. CDR1 and CDR2 (germline): SEHNR, FQNEAQ (reference sequence). The ends were cut back, 1 base at V and 4 bases at J, with 14 bases in the middle. This CDR3 is built from 16 residues. CDR3 amino acids: CASSLDGLDRYNEQFF. The CDR3 coding sequence is TGTGCCAGCAGCTTAGATGGGTTGGATCGTTACAATGAGCAGTTCTTC.

V and J are TRBV3-1 (or the pseudogene TRBV3-2) and TRBJ1-2; a weak D match, TRBD1 (5 bases). V dropped 0 bases and J dropped 0 bases, with 11 bases sitting between them. The CDR3 is made up of 16 amino acids. CDR1 and CDR2 from the germline V gene are LGHDT and YNNKEL (reference sequence). The CDR3 region is CASSQDLGGPNYGYTF. The CDR3 nucleotides are TGTGCCAGCAGCCAAGATTTGGGGGGACCTAACTATGGCTACACCTTC.

The chain uses TRBV9 and TRBJ2-5; D unresolved. The germline CDR1 and CDR2 sequences are SGDLS and YYNGEE. The V end was cut by 0 bases, the J end by 7 bases, with 13 bases between. CDR3 length equals 14 residues. In DNA, the CDR3 is TGTGCCAGCAGCGTAGATCGCAGCCGAGGGACCCAGTACTTC. It is translated as CASSVDRSRGTQYF.

The chain joins TRBV6-2 or TRBV6-3 to TRBJ2-4; D unclear. With 5 bases removed from V and 0 bases from J, the gap between germline ends came to 8 bases. Per the germline V gene, CDR1 is MNHEY and CDR2 is SVGEGT. This CDR3 is built from 14 residues. Written as DNA, the CDR3 is TGTGCCAGCAGTCACTATATAGCCAAAAACATTCAGTACTTC. It yields the protein CASSHYIAKNIQYF.

The rearrangement uses TRBV4-1 and TRBJ2-2; 9 nucleotides line up with TRBD2. Germline values: CDR1 MGHRA, CDR2 YSYEKL. This CDR3 has 17 amino acids. The junction had 10 bases not matched to a gene; V was cut back by 1 base and J by 7 bases. CDR3 protein: CASSQGLRGGGIGELFF. In nucleotides, the CDR3 is TGCGCCAGCAGCCAAGGCCTGCGGGGGGGCGGGATCGGGGAGCTGTTTTTT.

This clone was detected only once. This chain links TRBV28 with TRBJ1-2; 7 bases are shared with TRBD1. The germline V gene has CDR1 MDHEN and CDR2 SYDVKM. The CDR3 is made up of 15 amino acids. J lost 8 bases, V lost 3 bases, and 12 bases had no gene match. In DNA form, the CDR3 reads TGTGCCAGCAGTTTCCGGGACAGCTCGATTGGAGGCTACACCTTC. Translating it yields CASSFRDSSIGGYTF.

This clone was seen a few times. V gene TRBV5-1 combines with J gene TRBJ2-5, with a possible D match to TRBD2 (6 bases). There are 14 residues in the CDR3. Trimming removed 3 bases at V and 4 bases at J, with 13 bases between. Germline lookup yields CDR1 SGHRS and CDR2 YFSETQ. The CDR3 DNA sequence: TGCGCCAGCAGCTACTGGGTGCGGGGAGAGACCCAGTACTTC. As protein: CASSYWVRGETQYF. The whole variable domain, filled in from reference TRBV5-1 and TRBJ2-5, reads KAGVTQTPRYLIKTRGQQVTLSCSPISGHRSVSWYQQTPGQGLQFLFEYFSETQRNKGNFPGRFSGRQFSNSRSEMNVSTLELGDSALYLCASSYWVRGETQYFGPGTRLLVL.

The count of this clone is one. The CDR3 protein is CASSQGAGGNTIYF. Here the CDR3 DNA reads TGTGCCAGCAGTCAGGGGGCTGGTGGAAACACCATATATTTT. The chain couples TRBV6-5 to TRBJ1-3; 8 bases agree with TRBD1. CDR1 and CDR2 from the germline V gene are MNHEY and SVGAGI. CDR3 size: 14 residues. Trimming removed 5 bases from V and 3 bases from J; junction bases left unmatched: 3.

The chain combines TRBV18 with TRBJ2-1, with 11 bases aligning to TRBD2. The V segment lost 4 bases and the J segment 4 bases; nucleotides outside the gene matches: 0. Germline CDR1 is KGHSH and CDR2 is LQKENI. This CDR3 is built from 14 residues. CDR3 DNA sequence: TGTGCCAGCTCACGGACTAGCGGGTACAATGAGCAGTTCTTC. It specifies CASSRTSGYNEQFF.

J is TRBJ1-1 and V is TRBV29-1; a weak D match, TRBD1 (5 bases). Germline V gene lookup returns CDR1 SQVTM and CDR2 ANQGSEA. Trimming cost V 3 bases and J 0 bases, with 11 bases left between them. There are 14 residues in the CDR3. This chain's CDR3 is CSVEGPGMNTEAFF. CDR3 bases: TGCAGCGTTGAGGGGCCGGGGATGAACACTGAAGCTTTCTTT.

This sequence joins TRBV6-1 and TRBJ2-3; 7 bases match TRBD1. The CDR3 loop spans 15 amino acids. V lost 3 bases and J lost 6; bases outside the gene matches: 9. The germline V gene has CDR1 MNHNS and CDR2 SASEGT. The CDR3 DNA is TGTGCCAGCAGTGAGGAGACAGGGTCCGGGGATACGCAGTATTTT. This codes for CASSEETGSGDTQYF.

This clone was detected only a few times. The V and J genes are TRBV7-2 and TRBJ1-2; 9 bases agree with TRBD1. The germline V gene encodes CDR1 SGHTA and CDR2 FQGNSA. The ends lost 5 bases at V and 6 bases at J; junction bases unmatched: 10. This CDR3 region has 15 residues. The CDR3 reads CASSTSRQGVDGYTF. The CDR3 region has the DNA TGTGCCAGCAGCACCAGTAGACAGGGGGTAGATGGCTACACCTTC.

J is TRBJ2-1 and V is TRBV6-5; D unclear. V was cut by 5 bases and J by 8 bases, with 19 bases left in between. CDR3 length equals 15 residues. Germline assignment: CDR1 MNHEY and CDR2 SVGAGI. In DNA, the CDR3 is TGTGCCAGCAGTAGACCGGGCTCCTTGGTCCATGAGCAGTTCTTC. Residues: CASSRPGSLVHEQFF.

This sequence joins TRBV4-2 and TRBJ1-1, with 7 bases that match TRBD1. The CDR3 is made up of 16 amino acids. The trim removed 4 bases at V and 0 bases at J, leaving 8 bases unmatched. CDR1 and CDR2 from the germline V gene are LGHNA and YNFKEQ. The CDR3 DNA follows: TGTGCCAGCAGCCCAGGGGGGAGGGACCTGAACACTGAAGCTTTCTTT. It is translated as CASSPGGRDLNTEAFF.

The chain's CDR3 is CASSLFVRRGTDTQYF. CDR3 DNA: TGCGCCAGCAGCTTGTTTGTGAGGAGGGGCACAGATACGCAGTATTTT. The chain has TRBV5-1 and TRBJ2-3, with D perhaps matching TRBD2 (6 bases). Trimming took off 1 base at V and 1 base at J, with 13 bases between the two ends. The CDR3 spans 16 residues. Germline CDR1 and CDR2: SGHRS and YFSETQ.

This clone was seen a few times. V is TRBV4-1 and J is TRBJ2-7; 8 nucleotides match TRBD1. The CDR3 loop spans 17 amino acids. J gave up 0 bases and V 0 bases, and 7 bases lay outside the gene matches. CDR1 MGHRA and CDR2 YSYEKL come from the germline V gene. CDR3 loop: CASSQDIGQGGSYEQYF. CDR3 sequence (DNA): TGCGCCAGCAGCCAAGATATCGGACAGGGCGGCTCCTACGAGCAGTACTTC.

The chain couples TRBV6-5 to TRBJ1-5, with D possibly TRBD1 on 5 matching bases. Trimming took 8 bases from V and 5 from J, leaving 13 bases between them. The CDR3 loop spans 13 amino acids. CDR1 and CDR2 from the germline V gene are MNHEY and SVGAGI. The CDR3 region is CASSAGPDQPQHF. The CDR3 region has the DNA TGTGCCAGCTCTGCGGGGCCCGATCAGCCCCAGCATTTT.

The chain uses TRBV28 and TRBJ2-1; D might be TRBD2 (6 bases). CDR1 and CDR2 from the germline V gene are MDHEN and SYDVKM. This CDR3 spans 13 amino acids. The CDR3 coding sequence is TGTGCAGCACGGAGGGCTTTCTACAATGAGCAGTTCTTC. Its protein product is CAARRAFYNEQFF.

V is TRBV27 and J is TRBJ1-2; 9 bases are a match to TRBD1. V lost 8 bases to trimming and J lost 7 bases; unmatched junction nucleotides: 14. Germline assignment: CDR1 MNHEY and CDR2 SMNVEV (reference sequence). This CDR3 comprises 15 residues. The CDR3 loop reads CASGLPGTGIGGYTF. CDR3 sequence (DNA): TGTGCCAGCGGGCTCCCCGGGACAGGGATTGGTGGCTACACCTTC.

The chain joins TRBV15 to TRBJ2-7; possibly TRBD2 for D (5 bases). V lost 5 bases and J 3 bases, leaving 11 bases between the germline ends. Germline CDR1 and CDR2: LNHNV and YYDKDF (reference sequence). The CDR3 has 13 residues. The CDR3 sequence: CATSPGLNYEQYF. The CDR3 coding sequence is TGTGCCACCAGCCCCGGACTGAACTACGAGCAGTACTTC.

The chain uses TRBV15 and TRBJ2-5, with no clear D. Germline CDR1 is LNHNV and CDR2 is YYDKDF (reference sequence). The V and J ends lost 8 bases and 7 bases respectively, with 14 bases between them. The CDR3 is 12 amino acids. CDR3 bases: TGTGCCACCGAAGGGTCCTGGGGGACCCAGTACTTC. Protein: CATEGSWGTQYF.

This chain uses TRBV5-1 with TRBJ1-2; D remains ambiguous. Germline V gives CDR1 SGHRS, CDR2 YFSETQ. CDR3 size: 13 residues. V lost 1 base and J lost 3, with 7 bases in between. The CDR3 DNA follows: TGCGCCAGCAGCTTGTATGGGGACTATGGCTACACCTTC. Translation: CASSLYGDYGYTF.

J is TRBJ1-3 and V is TRBV7-6; D ambiguous. CDR3 size: 18 residues. V lost 1 base to trimming and J lost 4 bases, with 20 bases between them. CDR1 is SGHVS and CDR2 is FNYEAQ in the germline V gene. The CDR3 reads CASSLVLEDPTFGNTIYF. CDR3 DNA: TGTGCCAGCAGCTTAGTGTTAGAGGACCCAACTTTCGGAAACACCATATATTTT.

This clone was detected only once. The chain uses TRBV9 and TRBJ2-3; TRBD2 matches 11 bases. Losses at the gene ends were 3 bases for V and 3 bases for J; bases not matched to a gene: 6. CDR3 length equals 16 residues. Germline V gene data show CDR1 as SGDLS and CDR2 as YYNGEE. CDR3 region: CASSGGTSGLTDTQYF. CDR3 sequence (DNA): TGTGCCAGCAGCGGGGGGACTAGCGGACTAACAGATACGCAGTATTTT. Full variable domain (remainder filled in from reference TRBV9 and TRBJ2-3): DSGVTQTPKHLITATGQRVTLRCSPRSGDLSVYWYQQSLDQGLQFLIQYYNGEERAKGNILERFSAQQFPDLHSELNLSSLELGDSALYFCASSGGTSGLTDTQYFGPGTRLTVL.

The J gene is TRBJ1-2, the V gene TRBV5-5; D unclear. Germline CDR1 is SGHKS and CDR2 is YYEKEE (reference sequence). This CDR3 contains 16 residues. The V end lost 0 bases, the J end lost 7 bases, and 19 bases lay between the germline ends. DNA of the CDR3: TGTGCCAGCAGCTTGGACGCGGGGTCTGCGGCGCGTGGCTACACCTTC. Protein sequence: CASSLDAGSAARGYTF.

The chain recombines TRBV7-2 with TRBJ2-2; perhaps D is TRBD1 or TRBD2 (5 bases each). The CDR3 contains 16 residues. The germline V gene has CDR1 SGHTA and CDR2 FQGNSA. V lost 1 base, J lost 1 base, and 10 bases lay in between. The CDR3 spells CASSLVGPRNTGELFF. The CDR3 region has the DNA TGTGCCAGCAGCTTAGTGGGACCACGGAACACCGGGGAGCTGTTTTTT. The full variable domain, in which reference TRBV7-2 and TRBJ2-2 provide the parts outside the CDR3, is GAGVSQSPSNKVTEKGKDVELRCDPISGHTALYWYRQSLGQGLEFLIYFQGNSAPDKSGLPSDRFSAERTGGSVSTLTIQRTQQEDSAVYLCASSLVGPRNTGELFFGEGSRLTVL.